This entry features one TCR beta chain sequence. No antigen is known for it. The CDR3 consists of 15 residues. The V gene's germline CDR1 is SEHNR and CDR2 FQNEAQ (reference sequence). The data originate from a study of monozygotic twins with inflammatory bowel disease. The study, taken as a whole, reports: Immunosuppressive treatment differences may have increased patient repertoire variability. Resolution of different T cell subtypes was not achieved. IBD patients exhibited fewer clonotypes shared with other individuals than healthy twins, particularly with disease activity.

In preparing each TCR library, roughly 4,000 ng of total RNA was used. After re-calling the 5' RACE reads, TCRdb lists one entry per CDR3 protein, DNA absent. Its listing shows 400,000 or so distinct CDR3 sequences. The specimen sequenced was blood. The receptor was isolated from a human donor with ulcerative colitis or Crohn's disease, or a healthy co-twin of an affected twin (not recorded which). This chain joins TRBV7-9 and TRBJ2-5; TCRdb's D call, TRBD2, is unchecked because there is no DNA. This chain's CDR3 is CASSLSGTSVETQYF. Using reference TRBV7-9 and TRBJ2-5 for the parts outside the CDR3, the full variable domain is DTGVSQNPRHKITKRGQNVTFRCDPISEHNRLYWYRQTLGQGPEFLTYFQNEAQLEKSRLLSDRFSAERPKGSFSTLEIQRTEQGDSAMYLCASSLSGTSVETQYFGPGTRLLVL.